Below, 23 T cell receptor beta chains from the same sample are listed, as sequenced in a study of CD8+ T cells in alopecia areata. Treatment here: oral pan-JAK inhibitor, 5-10 mg twice daily. Extracted from the samples, RNA was reverse transcribed into cDNA to serve as the sequencing template. Clones were read by immunoSEQ multiplex PCR, and TCRdb kept only the in-frame ones, dropping some. The data contain 190,000 or so clones, 55% to 70% of them singletons. The material was CD4+ T cells sorted from blood, obtained at week 24, from a patient treated with tofacitinib. These TCRs come from a human donor with alopecia areata.

V is TRBV6-5 and J is TRBJ2-2, with D perhaps TRBD1 or TRBD2 (5 bases each). Between the trimmed V and J ends, which lost 6 bases and 4 bases, there was a span of 15 bases. The germline gives CDR1 MNHEY, CDR2 SVGAGI. The CDR3 runs 15 residues. CDR3 residues: CASRLTGGGTGELFF. In nucleotides, the CDR3 is TGTGCCAGCAGACTAACTGGGGGTGGCACCGGGGAGCTGTTTTTT.

This clone was recorded a few times. The chain combines TRBV21-1 with TRBJ2-1; TRBD2 is taken as the D call from the table, unchecked against the DNA. TRBV21-1 is recorded as a pseudogene. The CDR3 loop spans 19 amino acids. In DNA form, the CDR3 reads TGTGCCAGCAGCAAGGCCCTAGCGGGAGGGAGACCCTCCTACAATGAGCAGTTCTTC. Amino acid sequence: CASSKALAGGRPSYNEQFF.

The chain recombines TRBV10-3 with TRBJ1-2; 8 bases fit TRBD1. The CDR3 sequence is 11 residues long. CDR1 and CDR2 (germline): ENHRY, SYGVKD. V shed 10 bases, J shed 4 bases, and the junction held 2 bases outside the gene matches. The CDR3 DNA is TGTGCCACCGGGACAGGCTATGGCTACACCTTC. Translated, it gives CATGTGYGYTF.

CDR3 nucleotides: TGTGCCAGCAGCGGGACTAGCGGGGGGGCCGGTGGAGAGACCCAGTACTTC. Amino acid sequence: CASSGTSGGAGGETQYF. V and J are TRBV5-4 and TRBJ2-5; 16 nucleotides align to TRBD2. The CDR3 consists of 17 residues. V was clipped by 4 bases and J by 4 bases; unmatched bases: 7. The germline V gene encodes CDR1 SGHNT and CDR2 YYREEE (reference sequence). The whole variable domain, remainder taken from reference TRBV5-4 and TRBJ2-5, is ETGVTQSPTHLIKTRGQQVTLRCSSQSGHNTVSWYQQALGQGPQFIFQYYREEENGRGNFPPRFSGLQFPNYSSELNVNALELDDSALYLCASSGTSGGAGGETQYFGPGTRLLVL.

The V call is TRBV29-1, the J call TRBJ2-7; D might be TRBD1 (7 bases). The CDR3 loop spans 14 amino acids. Looked up from germline, CDR1 is SQVTM and CDR2 is ANQGSEA. V shed 5 bases and J shed 7 bases, with 21 bases lying between them. CDR3 nucleotides: TGCAGCGTTCACACGGCGGGACAGTATAGGGAGCAGTACTTC. This codes for CSVHTAGQYREQYF.

This rearrangement joins TRBV6-5 to TRBJ2-7, with D maybe TRBD2 (5 bases). V dropped 4 bases and J dropped 7 bases, with 8 bases sitting between them. CDR3 length: 11 residues. The germline gives CDR1 MNHEY, CDR2 SVGAGI. The CDR3 DNA is TGTGCCAGCAGTTCACTAGAAGAGCAGTACTTC. Its translation is CASSSLEEQYF.

The rearrangement links TRBV19 to TRBJ2-2; the match to TRBD2 covers 8 bases. V dropped 8 bases and J dropped 6; count of bases not matched to a gene: 2. Looked up from germline, CDR1 is LNHDA and CDR2 is SQIVND (reference sequence). CDR3 length: 12 amino acids. Here the CDR3 reads CASAGGSGELFF. DNA of the CDR3: TGTGCCAGTGCGGGGGGATCCGGGGAGCTGTTTTTT.

The CDR3 here is CASSPRTGEETQYF. The CDR3 nucleotides are TGTGCCAGCAGCCCGAGGACAGGGGAAGAGACCCAGTACTTC. This chain links TRBV11-2 with TRBJ2-5; 9 bases fit TRBD1. J gave up 3 bases and V 5 bases, and 4 bases lay outside the gene matches. The CDR3 is 14 amino acids. Germline V gene lookup returns CDR1 SGHAT and CDR2 FQNNGV.

The gene calls are TRBV29-1 and TRBJ2-1, with 10 bases fitting TRBD1. V shed 8 bases and J 2 bases; nucleotides not matched to a gene: 9. The germline V gene has CDR1 SQVTM and CDR2 ANQGSEA. The CDR3 runs to 15 residues. The CDR3, as DNA: TGCAGCATACGTATGGGACAGGGGACCTACAATGAGCAGTTCTTC. Its translation is CSIRMGQGTYNEQFF.

The CDR3 loop reads CACGGNTIYF. In DNA form, the CDR3 reads TGTGCCTGTGGAGGAAACACCATATATTTT. The chain joins TRBV30 to TRBJ1-3; D uncertain. The germline gives CDR1 GTSNPN, CDR2 SVGIG (reference sequence). V was cut by 6 bases and J by 4 bases, with 4 bases left in between. The CDR3 totals 10 residues.

The chain couples TRBV7-9 to TRBJ2-2; D is unclear. Germline V gene lookup returns CDR1 SEHNR and CDR2 FQNEAQ (reference sequence). The CDR3 has 13 amino acids. V was cut by 1 base and J by 6 bases, with 6 bases left in between. CDR3 coding DNA: TGTGCCAGCAGCTTAGTGGGTCCCGGGGAGCTGTTTTTT. It specifies CASSLVGPGELFF.

The V and J genes are TRBV29-1 and TRBJ2-7; TRBD2 agrees at 11 bases. This CDR3 is 15 amino acids long. J was trimmed by 1 base and V by 7 bases; bases with no gene match: 9. Germline CDR1 and CDR2: SQVTM and ANQGSEA. The CDR3 region has the DNA TGCAGCGCCAAGATAGCGGGAGGGGTTTCCTACGAGCAGTACTTC. Protein product: CSAKIAGGVSYEQYF.

In regard to this clone: The same CDR3 also results from other DNA sequences found in this sample. The CDR3 DNA sequence: TGTGCCAGCAGCTTAAGGGAGACCCAGTACTTC. Translation: CASSLRETQYF. The chain carries TRBV28 and TRBJ2-5; D remains unclear. Germline loops: CDR1 MDHEN, CDR2 SYDVKM. Trimming pared 6 bases from V and 5 bases from J, leaving 7 bases between. CDR3 length equals 11 residues. Combining the CDR3 with reference TRBV28 and TRBJ2-5 gives the whole variable domain DVKVTQSSRYLVKRTGEKVFLECVQDMDHENMFWYRQDPGLGLRLIYFSYDVKMKEKGDIPEGYSVSREKKERFSLILESASTNQTSMYLCASSLRETQYFGPGTRLLVL.

This clone was seen a few times. J is TRBJ1-5 and V is TRBV30; 7 bases map to TRBD1. Trimming cost V 0 bases and J 5 bases; bases outside gene matches: 7. CDR3 length equals 15 residues. The germline V gene encodes CDR1 GTSNPN and CDR2 SVGIG (reference sequence). CDR3 residues: CAWSVQGTVYQPQHF. The DNA of the CDR3 is TGTGCCTGGAGTGTACAGGGGACGGTTTATCAGCCCCAGCATTTT.

This clone was found many times. J is TRBJ2-1 and V is TRBV7-2; TRBD2 matches at 12 bases. The germline V gene has CDR1 SGHTA and CDR2 FQGNSA. After removal of 7 bases from V and 10 bases from J, the junction contained 11 bases not matched to a gene. The CDR3 has 15 amino acids. As DNA, the CDR3 is TGTGCCAGCACCTCTAGCGGGGGGGCCCTCGAGGAGCAGTTCTTC. It specifies CASTSSGGALEEQFF.

In this sample, this clone turned up a few times. The rearrangement uses TRBV18 and TRBJ2-2; maybe TRBD2 (6 bases). In germline, CDR1 is KGHSH, CDR2 LQKENI. V gave up 0 bases and J gave up 2 bases, with 10 bases separating them. The CDR3 is made up of 16 amino acids. The CDR3 protein is CASSPPSSGNTGELFF. The DNA for the CDR3 is TGTGCCAGCTCACCACCGAGTAGCGGTAACACCGGGGAGCTGTTTTTT.

The chain couples TRBV6-5 to TRBJ1-1; no firm D call. The length of the CDR3 is 12 residues. Germline V gene sequence: CDR1 MNHEY, CDR2 SVGAGI. Trimming cost V 6 bases and J 0 bases, with 5 bases left between them. The CDR3, as DNA: TGTGCCAGCAGGGAAATGAACACTGAAGCTTTCTTT. It is translated as CASREMNTEAFF.

The gene calls are TRBV27 and TRBJ2-7; D remains ambiguous. The CDR3 is 13 amino acids. Germline loops: CDR1 MNHEY, CDR2 SMNVEV (reference sequence). Trimming left V 4 bases short and J 4 bases short, with 11 bases between. The DNA for the CDR3 is TGTGCCAGCAGTTCTCGAGGTGGTTACGAGCAGTACTTC. Translated, it gives CASSSRGGYEQYF.

The rearrangement joins TRBV11-2 to TRBJ1-2; 9 positions agree with TRBD1. This CDR3 comprises 16 residues. Germline V lookup: CDR1 SGHAT, CDR2 FQNNGV. The ends lost 5 bases at V and 4 bases at J; junction bases unmatched: 11. This CDR3 reads CASSVDGDRVGYGYTF. DNA of the CDR3: TGTGCCAGCAGCGTTGATGGGGACAGGGTGGGCTATGGCTACACCTTC.

The table lists this clone with a count of one. V usage is TRBV29-1 and J usage is TRBJ1-5, with a weak D call TRBD1 (6 bases). The CDR3 is made up of 14 amino acids. The germline V and J ends were trimmed by 6 bases and 0 bases, with 12 bases remaining between them. Germline CDR1 is SQVTM and CDR2 is ANQGSEA. In DNA, the CDR3 is TGCAGCGTCAGGGACACCCCTAGCAATCAGCCCCAGCATTTT. Amino acid sequence: CSVRDTPSNQPQHF.

J is TRBJ2-7 and V is TRBV28; D gene uncertain. With 8 bases removed from V and 0 bases from J, the gap between germline ends came to 5 bases. The CDR3 contains 11 residues. Per the germline V gene, CDR1 is MDHEN and CDR2 is SYDVKM. CDR3 residues: CASGSSYEQYF. The CDR3, as DNA: TGTGCCAGCGGAAGCTCCTACGAGCAGTACTTC.

The genes are TRBV6-1 and TRBJ2-7; 10 nucleotides align to TRBD1. The V and J ends lost 9 bases and 2 bases, in that order; junction bases with no gene match: 4. CDR1 and CDR2 from the germline V gene are MNHNS and SASEGT. The CDR3 totals 13 residues. CDR3 coding DNA: TGTGCCAGTTGGACAGGGGGGACCTACGAGCAGTACTTC. This encodes CASWTGGTYEQYF.

The J gene is TRBJ1-5, the V gene TRBV5-1; maybe TRBD1 (5 bases). CDR3 size: 15 residues. Germline CDR1 and CDR2: SGHRS and YFSETQ. With 4 bases removed from V and 1 base from J, the gap between germline ends came to 12 bases. CDR3 residues: CASSQDGGSNQPQHF. The CDR3 DNA follows: TGCGCCAGCAGCCAGGACGGGGGAAGCAATCAGCCCCAGCATTTT.